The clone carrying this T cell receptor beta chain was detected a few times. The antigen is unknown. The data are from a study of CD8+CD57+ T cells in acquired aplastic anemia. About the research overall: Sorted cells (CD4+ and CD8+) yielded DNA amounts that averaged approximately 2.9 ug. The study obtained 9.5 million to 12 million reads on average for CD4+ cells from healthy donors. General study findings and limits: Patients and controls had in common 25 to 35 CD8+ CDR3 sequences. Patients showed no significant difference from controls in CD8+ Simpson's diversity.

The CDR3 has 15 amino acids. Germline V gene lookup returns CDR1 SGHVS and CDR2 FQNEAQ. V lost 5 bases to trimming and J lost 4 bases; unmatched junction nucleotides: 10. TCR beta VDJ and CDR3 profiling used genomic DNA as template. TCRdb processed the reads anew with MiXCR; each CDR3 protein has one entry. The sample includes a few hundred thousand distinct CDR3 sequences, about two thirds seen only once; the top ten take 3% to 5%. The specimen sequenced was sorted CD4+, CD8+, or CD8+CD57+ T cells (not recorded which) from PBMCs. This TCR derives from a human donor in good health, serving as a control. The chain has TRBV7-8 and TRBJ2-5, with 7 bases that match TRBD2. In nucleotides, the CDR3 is TGTGCCAGCAGCATGGGGAGTCAGCGGGGAGAGACCCAGTACTTC. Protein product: CASSMGSQRGETQYF.